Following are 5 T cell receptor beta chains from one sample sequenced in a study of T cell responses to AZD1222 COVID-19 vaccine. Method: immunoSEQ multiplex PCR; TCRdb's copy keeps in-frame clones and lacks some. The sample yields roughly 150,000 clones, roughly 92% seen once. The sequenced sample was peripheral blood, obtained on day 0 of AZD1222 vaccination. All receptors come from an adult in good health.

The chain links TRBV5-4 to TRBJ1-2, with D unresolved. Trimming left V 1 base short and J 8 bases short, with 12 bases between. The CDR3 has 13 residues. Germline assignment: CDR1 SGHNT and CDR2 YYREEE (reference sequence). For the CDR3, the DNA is TGTGCCAGCAGCTTGTCTCAGGCCGGGGGCTACACCTTC. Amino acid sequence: CASSLSQAGGYTF.

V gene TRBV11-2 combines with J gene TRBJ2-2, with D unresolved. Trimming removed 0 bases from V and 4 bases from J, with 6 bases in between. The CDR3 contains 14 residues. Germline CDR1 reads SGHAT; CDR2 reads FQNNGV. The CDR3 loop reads CASSLDLGTGELFF. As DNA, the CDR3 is TGTGCCAGCAGCTTAGATCTTGGCACCGGGGAGCTGTTTTTT.

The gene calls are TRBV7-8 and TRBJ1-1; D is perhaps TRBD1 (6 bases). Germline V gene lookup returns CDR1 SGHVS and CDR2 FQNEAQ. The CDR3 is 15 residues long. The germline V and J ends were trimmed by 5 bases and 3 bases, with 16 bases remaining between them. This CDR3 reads CASSVPVGGDTEAFF. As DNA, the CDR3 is TGTGCCAGCAGCGTCCCCGTGGGGGGCGACACTGAAGCTTTCTTT.

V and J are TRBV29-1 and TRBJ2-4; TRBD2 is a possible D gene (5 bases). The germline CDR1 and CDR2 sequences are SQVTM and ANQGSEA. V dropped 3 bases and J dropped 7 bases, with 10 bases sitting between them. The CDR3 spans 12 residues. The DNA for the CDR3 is TGCAGCGTTGATCGGGGTAGTAACATTCAGTACTTC. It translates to CSVDRGSNIQYF.

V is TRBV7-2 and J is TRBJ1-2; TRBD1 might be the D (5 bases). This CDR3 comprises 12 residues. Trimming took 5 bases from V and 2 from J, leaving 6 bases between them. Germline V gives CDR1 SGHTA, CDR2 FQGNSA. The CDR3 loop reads CASSRTNYGYTF. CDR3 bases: TGTGCCAGCAGCCGGACAAACTATGGCTACACCTTC.